These 7 T cell receptor beta chains originate from one sample sequenced in a study of blood T cell repertoires in COVID-19. The assay was immunoSEQ multiplex PCR, and TCRdb's table has in-frame clones only and misses some. The sample lists some 300,000 clones; 88% were seen once. The sequenced sample consisted of PBMCs or T cells enriched from blood (not recorded which). These receptors were collected from a woman aged 60 to 75 in a cohort exposed to, infected with or recovered from COVID-19 (not recorded which).

This chain links TRBV9 with TRBJ1-2, with 7 nucleotides matching TRBD1. V lost 0 bases to trimming and J lost 4 bases; unmatched junction nucleotides: 12. The germline V gene has CDR1 SGDLS and CDR2 YYNGEE. This CDR3 has 17 residues. CDR3 coding DNA: TGTGCCAGCAGCGTAGAAGTAGGAGACAGGGTCGGCTATGGCTACACCTTC. Translating gives CASSVEVGDRVGYGYTF.

This chain joins TRBV27 and TRBJ2-6, with a weak D call TRBD1 (6 bases). V lost 0 bases and J 0 bases, leaving 12 bases between the germline ends. Germline assignment: CDR1 MNHEY and CDR2 SMNVEV (reference sequence). This CDR3 has 18 amino acids. In DNA, the CDR3 is TGTGCCAGCAGTTTATCGGGACAACCCAGCTCTGGGGCCAACGTCCTGACTTTC. Translated: CASSLSGQPSSGANVLTF.

This clone was observed once. The rearrangement joins TRBV15 to TRBJ2-7; 7 positions agree with TRBD2. Looked up from germline, CDR1 is LNHNV and CDR2 is YYDKDF (reference sequence). J lost 0 bases, V lost 1 base, and 6 bases had no gene match. The CDR3 covers 16 residues. CDR3 sequence (DNA): TGTGCCACCAGCAGAGGGTCGGGCGGGAGCTCCTACGAGCAGTACTTC. Translation: CATSRGSGGSSYEQYF. Full variable domain (remainder filled in from reference TRBV15 and TRBJ2-7): DAMVIQNPRYQVTQFGKPVTLSCSQTLNHNVMYWYQQKSSQAPKLLFHYYDKDFNNEADTPDNFQSRRPNTSFCFLDIRSPGLGDTAMYLCATSRGSGGSSYEQYFGPGTRLTVT.

This chain connects TRBV18 to TRBJ1-3; tentatively, D is TRBD1 (5 bases). The germline V gene encodes CDR1 KGHSH and CDR2 LQKENI. V lost 7 bases and J 0 bases, leaving 10 bases between the germline ends. This CDR3 spans 14 amino acids. Written as DNA, the CDR3 is TGTGCCAGCTTTCGACAGAGCTCTGGAAACACCATATATTTT. It codes for CASFRQSSGNTIYF.

The chain employs TRBV9 and TRBJ2-3; 10 nucleotides agree with TRBD2. The CDR3 runs to 16 residues. Germline-derived CDR1 and CDR2 are SGDLS and YYNGEE. The J segment lost 2 bases and the V segment lost 0 bases, leaving 3 bases of the junction unmatched. The CDR3 DNA follows: TGTGCCAGCAGCGTAGCAGCGGGAGGGAACACAGATACGCAGTATTTT. It translates to CASSVAAGGNTDTQYF. The variable domain in full, completed from reference TRBV9 and TRBJ2-3, reads DSGVTQTPKHLITATGQRVTLRCSPRSGDLSVYWYQQSLDQGLQFLIQYYNGEERAKGNILERFSAQQFPDLHSELNLSSLELGDSALYFCASSVAAGGNTDTQYFGPGTRLTVL.

This clone has a handful of counts. The chain carries TRBV27 and TRBJ2-1; TRBD2 matches at 10 bases. CDR1 MNHEY and CDR2 SMNVEV come from the germline V gene (reference sequence). This CDR3 has 14 amino acids. Trimming took 5 bases from V and 4 from J; bases not matched to a gene: 2. The CDR3 protein is CASSTLAGYNEQFF. CDR3 nucleotides: TGTGCCAGCAGTACACTAGCGGGGTACAATGAGCAGTTCTTC.

The CDR3 coding sequence is TGTGCCAGCAGCTTAGCGCTAAGCTACAATGAGCAGTTCTTC. This sequence encodes CASSLALSYNEQFF. V and J are TRBV7-2 and TRBJ2-1; D uncertain. The CDR3 covers 14 residues. Trimming pared 0 bases from V and 3 bases from J, leaving 6 bases between. Germline V gene data show CDR1 as SGHTA and CDR2 as FQGNSA.